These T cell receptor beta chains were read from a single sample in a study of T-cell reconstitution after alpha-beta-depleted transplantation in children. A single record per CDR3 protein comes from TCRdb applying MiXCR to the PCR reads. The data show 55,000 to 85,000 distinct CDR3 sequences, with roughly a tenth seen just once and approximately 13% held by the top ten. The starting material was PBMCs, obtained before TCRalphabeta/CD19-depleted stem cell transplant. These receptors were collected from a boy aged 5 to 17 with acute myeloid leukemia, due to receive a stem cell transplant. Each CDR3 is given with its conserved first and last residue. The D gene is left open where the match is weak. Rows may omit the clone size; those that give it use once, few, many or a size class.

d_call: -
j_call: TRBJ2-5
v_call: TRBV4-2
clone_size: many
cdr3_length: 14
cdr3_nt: TGTGCCAGCAGCCGACTGGTCACCCAAGAGACCCAGTACTTC
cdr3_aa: CASSRLVTQETQYF

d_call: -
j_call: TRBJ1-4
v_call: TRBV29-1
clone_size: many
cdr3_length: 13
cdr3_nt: TGCAGCGTTGATGGGGCAGCGGGTGAAAAACTGTTTTTT
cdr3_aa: CSVDGAAGEKLFF

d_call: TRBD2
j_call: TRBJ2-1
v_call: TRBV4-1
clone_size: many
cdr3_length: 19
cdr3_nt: TGCGCCAGCAGCCAAGATCGGGATCGGGTAGCGGGGGGGCTCCTTGAGCAGTTCTTC
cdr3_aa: CASSQDRDRVAGGLLEQFF

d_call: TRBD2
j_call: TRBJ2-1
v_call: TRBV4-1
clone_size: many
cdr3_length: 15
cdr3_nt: TGCGCCAGCAGCGTAAGCGGGGCCCAATACAATGAGCAGTTCTTC
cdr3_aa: CASSVSGAQYNEQFF

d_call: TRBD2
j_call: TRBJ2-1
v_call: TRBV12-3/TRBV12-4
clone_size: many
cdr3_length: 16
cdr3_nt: TGTGCCAGCAGCCCCGAAGGTAGCGGGAAGGGCTATGAGCAGTTCTTC
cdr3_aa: CASSPEGSGKGYEQFF

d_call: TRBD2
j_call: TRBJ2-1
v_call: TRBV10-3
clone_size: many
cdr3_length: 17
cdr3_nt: TGTGCCATCAGTGAGTCTGACGGACTAGCGGGGAGGAATGAGCAGTTCTTC
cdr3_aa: CAISESDGLAGRNEQFF

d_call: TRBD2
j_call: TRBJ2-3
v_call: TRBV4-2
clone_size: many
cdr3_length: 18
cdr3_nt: TGTGCCAGCAAAACCGGGACTAGCGGGAGAGGTGGGACAGATACGCAGTATTTT
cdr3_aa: CASKTGTSGRGGTDTQYF

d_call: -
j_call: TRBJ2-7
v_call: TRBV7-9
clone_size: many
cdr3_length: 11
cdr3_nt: TGTGCCAGCAGCGTCACCTACGAGCAGTACTTC
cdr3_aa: CASSVTYEQYF

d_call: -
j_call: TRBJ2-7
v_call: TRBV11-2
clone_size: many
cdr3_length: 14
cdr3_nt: TGTGCCAGCAGCTTACAGTCTGGCTCCTACGAGCAGTACTTC
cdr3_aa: CASSLQSGSYEQYF

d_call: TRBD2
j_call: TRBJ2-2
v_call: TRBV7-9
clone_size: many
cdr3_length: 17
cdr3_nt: TGTGCCAGCAGCTCCAATCCTAGCGGGAGACCAACCGGGGAGCTGTTTTTT
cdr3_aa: CASSSNPSGRPTGELFF

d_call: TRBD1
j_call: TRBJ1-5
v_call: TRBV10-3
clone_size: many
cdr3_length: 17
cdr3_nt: TGTGCCATCAGTGAGCCGGGGACAGGGGAGGCGGATCAGCCCCAGCATTTT
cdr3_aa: CAISEPGTGEADQPQHF

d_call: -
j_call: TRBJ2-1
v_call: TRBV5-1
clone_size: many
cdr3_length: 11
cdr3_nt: TGCGCCAGCACATTAGACAATGAGCAGTTCTTC
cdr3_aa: CASTLDNEQFF

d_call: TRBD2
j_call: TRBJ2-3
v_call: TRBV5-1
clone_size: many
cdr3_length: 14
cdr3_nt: TGCGCCAGCAGCCTACTAGCGGACACAGATACGCAGTATTTT
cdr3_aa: CASSLLADTDTQYF

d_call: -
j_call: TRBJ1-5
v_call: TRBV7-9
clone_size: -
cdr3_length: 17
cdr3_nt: TGTGCCAGCAGCCTAGGGGGACTCGCTAATAGCAATCAGCCCCAGCATTTT
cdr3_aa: CASSLGGLANSNQPQHF

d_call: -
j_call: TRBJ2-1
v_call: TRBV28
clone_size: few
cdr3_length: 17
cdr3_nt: TGTGCCAGCAGTTTATGGGCCGGGGACACTAGAAGCAATGAGCAGTTCTTC
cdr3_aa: CASSLWAGDTRSNEQFF

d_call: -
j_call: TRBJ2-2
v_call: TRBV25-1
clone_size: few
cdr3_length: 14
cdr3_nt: TGTGCCAGCCGTAAACAGGGGAACACCGGGGAGCTGTTTTTT
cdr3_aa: CASRKQGNTGELFF

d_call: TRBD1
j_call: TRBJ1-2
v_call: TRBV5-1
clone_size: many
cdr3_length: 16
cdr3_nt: TGCGCCAGCAGCCTACTGACAGGGAGTGGATCGGGAGGCTACACCTTC
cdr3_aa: CASSLLTGSGSGGYTF

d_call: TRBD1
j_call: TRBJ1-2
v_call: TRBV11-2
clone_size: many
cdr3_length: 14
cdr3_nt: TGTGCCAGCAGCCCAGGGGGCGCAGTCCCTGGCTACACCTTC
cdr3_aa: CASSPGGAVPGYTF

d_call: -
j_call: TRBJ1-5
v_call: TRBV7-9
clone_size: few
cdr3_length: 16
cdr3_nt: TGTGCCAGCAGCTTAGAGCGGGGGCCGGGCAATCAGCCCCAGCATTTT
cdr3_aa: CASSLERGPGNQPQHF

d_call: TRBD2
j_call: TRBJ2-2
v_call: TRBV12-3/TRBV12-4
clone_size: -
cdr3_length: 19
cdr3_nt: TGTGCCAGCAGTCCGAACTTTGGGGCGGGAGGGCCTCGGACCGGGGAGCTGTTTTTT
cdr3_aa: CASSPNFGAGGPRTGELFF

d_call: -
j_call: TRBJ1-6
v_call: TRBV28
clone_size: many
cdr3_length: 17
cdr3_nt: TGTGCCAGCACCCCACTGGGGGGTACGTCCTATAATTCACCCCTCCACTTT
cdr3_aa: CASTPLGGTSYNSPLHF

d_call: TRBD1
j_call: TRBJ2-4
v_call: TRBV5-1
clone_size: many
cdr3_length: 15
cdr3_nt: TGCGCCAGCAGCTCCACAGGGGCCAACACAAACATTCAGTACTTC
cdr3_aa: CASSSTGANTNIQYF

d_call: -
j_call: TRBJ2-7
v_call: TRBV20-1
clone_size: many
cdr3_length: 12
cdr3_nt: TGCAGTGCTAGCCCGGACTCCTACGAGCAGTACTTC
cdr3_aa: CSASPDSYEQYF

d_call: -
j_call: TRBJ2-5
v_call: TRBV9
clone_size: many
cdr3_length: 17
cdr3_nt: TGTGCCAGCAGCCCTCGGCGCGGGTTGGGCTACCAAGAGACCCAGTACTTC
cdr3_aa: CASSPRRGLGYQETQYF

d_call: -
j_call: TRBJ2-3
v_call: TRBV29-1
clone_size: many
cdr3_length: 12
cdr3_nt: TGCAGCGTAAACGACCACCGACTTACGCAGTATTTT
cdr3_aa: CSVNDHRLTQYF

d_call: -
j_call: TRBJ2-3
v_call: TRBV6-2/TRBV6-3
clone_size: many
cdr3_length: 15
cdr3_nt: TGTGCCAGCAGTTATGAACTTACTAGCACAGATACGCAGTATTTT
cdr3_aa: CASSYELTSTDTQYF

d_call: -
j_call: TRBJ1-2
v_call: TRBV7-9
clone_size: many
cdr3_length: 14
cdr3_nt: TGTGCCAGCAGCTCGCCGACAGCTAACTATGGCTACACCTTC
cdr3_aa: CASSSPTANYGYTF